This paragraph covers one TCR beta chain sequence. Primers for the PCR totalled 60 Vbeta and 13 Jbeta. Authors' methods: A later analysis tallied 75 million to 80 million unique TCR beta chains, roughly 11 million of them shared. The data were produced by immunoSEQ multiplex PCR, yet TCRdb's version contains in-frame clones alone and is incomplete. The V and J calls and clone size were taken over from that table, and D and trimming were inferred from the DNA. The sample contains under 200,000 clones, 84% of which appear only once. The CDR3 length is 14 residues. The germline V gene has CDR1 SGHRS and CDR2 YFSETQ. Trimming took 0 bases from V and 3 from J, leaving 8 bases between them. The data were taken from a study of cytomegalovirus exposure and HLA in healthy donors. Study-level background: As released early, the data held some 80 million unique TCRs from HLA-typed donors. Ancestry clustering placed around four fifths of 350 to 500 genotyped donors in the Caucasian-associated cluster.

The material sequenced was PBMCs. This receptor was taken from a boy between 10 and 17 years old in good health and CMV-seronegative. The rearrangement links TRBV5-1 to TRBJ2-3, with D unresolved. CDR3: CASSLVLVTDTQYF. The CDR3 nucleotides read TGCGCCAGCAGCTTGGTCCTAGTAACAGATACGCAGTATTTT.